This T cell receptor (beta chain) was sequenced for a study of blood T cell repertoires in COVID-19 (dated by TCRdb to about 2020). Describing the broader study: Collaborator samples came from the United States, Italy and Spain and covered acute and convalescent phases of COVID-19. The repertoires were released in a freely available public database intended as a resource for research on the immune response to SARS-CoV-2. The material from the prospective study consisted of cDNA or gDNA derived from T cells, B-cell-depleted T cells, or PBMCs. Nearly every sample came with metadata listing a de-identified subject ID, COVID-19 status, age in years and sex. Deeply sampled blood TCRbeta repertoires from subjects exposed to, actively infected with, or recovered from COVID-19 were included in the dataset. Samples came from the ongoing ImmuneRACE study (first 160 participants) plus 1,254 subjects from 6 global collaborators. Where available, HLA class I and class II types were taken from metadata supplied by the sample provider and were not determined by assay-based typing.

Note on this clone: Its binding antigen is unknown. Base qualities are missing; no much larger clone stands one base away.

TCRbeta CDR3 regions were amplified from genomic DNA using the immunoSEQ Assay, a bias-controlled multiplex PCR. Turning to the authors' computational methods: The number of nucleated cells in each sample was estimated from the amplification of reference gene primers within the assay. To quantify the absolute abundance of each unique TCRbeta CDR3 rearrangement, sequence reads were collapsed and filtered. For each sample, productive Simpson clonality was calculated as the square root of Simpson's diversity index across productive rearrangements. The table was pulled from immuneACCESS by TCRdb, which kept in-frame rearrangements only. Such tables lose some clones; where checked, under half of the loss comes from unresolved V genes, and the rest has no known cause. For V, J and clone size, that table is used; D and trimming come from the DNA. Within this sample are more than 55,000 clones, with roughly 85% of them counted one time only. The ten largest clones take up 32% of the sample.

Collaborating institutions collected whole blood in K2EDTA tubes following their own protocols. Collaborator samples were shipped for TCRbeta analysis as frozen whole blood, isolated PBMCs, or DNA extracted from either sample type. The CDR3, from cysteine to phenylalanine, totals 13 residues. The retained sequence is limited to the CDR3, 39 bases, with the frame set at the first base. V lost 6 bases and J lost 5 bases; the stretch between them is 10 bases long. What the study reported, not specific to this receptor: Clinical and demographic metadata were provided uncurated, with the amount varying by source and participant.

The chain is made from TRBV12-3 or TRBV12-4 and TRBJ1-4; a confident D gene designation cannot be given. The sequence came from a human donor in a cohort sampled during active COVID-19. The sample consisted of peripheral blood. The CDR3 protein is CASRSQYNEKLFF. The bases are TGTGCCAGCAGGTCCCAGTACAATGAAAAACTGTTTTTT.